The present T cell receptor beta chain was sequenced within a study of metastatic and nonmetastatic thyroid tumors. Trimming took off 7 bases at V and 6 bases at J, with 19 bases between the two ends. The CDR3 sequence is 14 residues long. Until they underwent thyroid surgery, no patient had received any treatment. TCRdb re-called clones from the PCR reads using MiXCR. The sample comprises approximately 28,000 clones, around 25% of which are singletons, and approximately 15% rests with the top ten. Sequenced: blood. V and J are TRBV12-3 or TRBV12-4 and TRBJ2-7; possible D gene TRBD2, 6 bases. The TCR comes from a female donor with papillary thyroid cancer or a benign thyroid nodule (not recorded which). Some clones in this sample may be carry-over from other donors' samples. CDR3 DNA: TGTGCCAGCACACTTAGGGGCGTCGGGGGCGAGCAGTACTTC. This sequence encodes CASTLRGVGGEQYF.